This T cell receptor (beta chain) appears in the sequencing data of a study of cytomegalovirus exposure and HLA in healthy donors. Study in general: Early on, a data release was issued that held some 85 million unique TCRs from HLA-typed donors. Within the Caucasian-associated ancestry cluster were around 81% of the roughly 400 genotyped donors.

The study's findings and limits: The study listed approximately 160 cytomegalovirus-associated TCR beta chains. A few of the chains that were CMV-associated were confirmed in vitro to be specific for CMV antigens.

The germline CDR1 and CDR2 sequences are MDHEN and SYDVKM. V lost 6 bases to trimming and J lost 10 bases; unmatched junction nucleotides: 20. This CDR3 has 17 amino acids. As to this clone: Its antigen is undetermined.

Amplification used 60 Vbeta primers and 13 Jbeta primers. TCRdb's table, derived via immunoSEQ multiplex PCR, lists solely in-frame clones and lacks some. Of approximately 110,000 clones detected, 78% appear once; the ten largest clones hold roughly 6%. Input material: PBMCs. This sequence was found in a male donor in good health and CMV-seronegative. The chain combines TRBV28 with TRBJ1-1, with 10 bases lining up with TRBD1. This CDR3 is CASSQNKGGTGDNGAFF. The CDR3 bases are TGTGCCAGCAGCCAAAATAAGGGGGGGACAGGGGATAACGGAGCTTTCTTT.